This T cell receptor (beta chain) originates from a study of blood T cells in healthy people across ages. The V gene's germline CDR1 is SGHRS and CDR2 YFSETQ. Trimming removed 4 bases from V and 0 bases from J; junction bases left unmatched: 5. The CDR3 runs to 15 residues. Sample-barcoded 5' priming and a J-beta primer mix drove a second PCR of about 6 to 12 cycles. Using its own MiXCR run on the 5' RACE reads, TCRdb lists one record per CDR3 protein. The table lists roughly 680,000 distinct CDR3 sequences, roughly 50% of them singletons. The sequencing input was blood. The sequence was obtained from a woman in her fifties or sixties in good health. The V call is TRBV5-1, the J call TRBJ2-3; the match to TRBD1 covers 7 bases. CDR3 loop: CASSRQGESTDTQYF. The CDR3 DNA sequence: TGCGCCAGCAGCCGACAGGGTGAAAGCACAGATACGCAGTATTTT.